These T cell receptor beta chains were read from a single sample in a study of shared clonotypes between healthy human individuals. Measured with immunoSEQ multiplex PCR; TCRdb has only the in-frame clones, and not every one. The sample has over 850,000 clones, approximately 80% seen once. Source material: memory CD4+ T cells from PBMCs. The receptors here all came from a young man in good health. Some clones in this sample may be carry-over from other donors' samples. Both conserved end residues are trimmed from each CDR3.

V gene	J gene	CDR3 protein
TRBV5-1	TRBJ2-3	ASSFTAGGPMSDTQY
TRBV18	TRBJ2-5	ASSPGTSGSKETQY
TRBV19	TRBJ1-1	ASSMRDRSTEAF
TRBV18	TRBJ2-5	ASSLQGFETQY
TRBV27	TRBJ2-7	ASSFLRRGYEQY
TRBV5-1	TRBJ2-5	ASSLGTSGRQGTQY
TRBV5-4	TRBJ2-5	ASGVDQQETQY
TRBV7-2	TRBJ1-2	ASSLSDADGYT
TRBV6-6	TRBJ2-3	ASSYSRLAGEDTQY
TRBV30	TRBJ1-2	AWSVERYYGYT
TRBV28	TRBJ2-3	ASSAGTSGLVDTQY
TRBV4-1	TRBJ2-1	ASSQRPGTGHEQF
TRBV9	TRBJ2-2	ASRRLAGELF
TRBV6-6	TRBJ1-1	ASSFRDDTEAF
TRBV29-1	TRBJ2-1	STRLAGGRNEQF
TRBV29-1	TRBJ1-5	SVELVGPGQPQH
TRBV19	TRBJ2-5	ASSILPGDPQETQY
TRBV28	TRBJ2-2	AGWDRATGELF
TRBV28	TRBJ1-3	ASRGRGLGNTIY
TRBV5-4	TRBJ2-1	ASSLGGGDSRYYNEQF
TRBV5-1	TRBJ2-1	ASSSPRGDLSSYNEQF